Listed below are T cell receptor beta chains from one sample, sequenced in a study of spatial heterogeneity in lung cancer. TCRdb reprocessed the 5' RACE reads via MiXCR and lists one record per CDR3 protein. The data contain about 15,000 distinct CDR3 sequences, approximately 19% of them seen just once; the ten biggest clones take up about 6.7%. The input for sequencing was PBMCs, taken at follow-up. The receptors shown here come from a male donor with early-stage non-small cell lung cancer. Both conserved end residues are part of each CDR3. The D gene is left open where the match is weak. Clone size appears in some rows only: once, few, many, or a class for an expanded clone.

clone size	V gene	D gene	J gene	CDR3 protein	CDR3 DNA
NA	TRBV7-3	TRBD2	TRBJ2-5	CASSFGGGQETQYF	TGTGCCAGCAGCTTCGGCGGGGGTCAAGAGACCCAGTACTTC
few	TRBV18	NA	TRBJ2-1	CASSPGSYNEQFF	TGTGCCAGCTCACCGGGCTCCTACAATGAGCAGTTCTTC
NA	TRBV10-2	TRBD2	TRBJ2-3	CASSGQIGGAGTDTQYF	TGCGCCAGCAGTGGACAAATCGGGGGGGCCGGAACAGATACGCAGTATTTT
NA	TRBV7-2	TRBD1	TRBJ1-1	CASSFPRDRTVNTEAFF	TGTGCCAGCAGCTTCCCCCGGGACAGGACGGTGAACACTGAAGCTTTCTTT
few	TRBV20-1	NA	TRBJ2-1	CSALESYNEQFF	TGCAGTGCCTTAGAGTCCTACAATGAGCAGTTCTTC
many	TRBV5-1	NA	TRBJ2-7	CASSLARGHSYEQYF	TGCGCCAGCAGCTTGGCCCGAGGACACTCCTACGAGCAGTACTTC
NA	TRBV11-3	TRBD2	TRBJ2-1	CASSREGLAGDNEQFF	TGTGCCAGCAGCCGAGAGGGACTAGCGGGGGACAATGAGCAGTTCTTC
few	TRBV5-1	TRBD1	TRBJ2-1	CASSLQGQGINEQFF	TGCGCCAGCAGCTTGCAGGGACAGGGGATCAATGAGCAGTTCTTC
few	TRBV7-8	NA	TRBJ2-7	CASSLARAAYEQYF	TGTGCCAGCAGCTTAGCCAGGGCCGCCTACGAGCAGTACTTC
NA	TRBV5-1	TRBD1	TRBJ2-7	CASSKRTGVPYEQYF	TGCGCCAGCAGCAAAAGGACAGGGGTTCCCTACGAGCAGTACTTC
NA	TRBV18	NA	TRBJ2-4	CASSPPGQGGGNIQYF	TGTGCCAGCTCACCACCGGGGCAGGGAGGCGGAAACATTCAGTACTTC
few	TRBV6-5	NA	TRBJ2-2	CASNTDRNTGELFF	TGTGCCAGCAATACGGACAGGAACACCGGGGAGCTGTTTTTT
NA	TRBV6-2/TRBV6-3	TRBD1	TRBJ2-5	CASSRQGLGNQETQYF	TGTGCCAGCAGCCGACAGGGTTTAGGGAACCAAGAGACCCAGTACTTC
NA	TRBV7-8	NA	TRBJ2-1	CASSLGTGNEQFF	TGTGCCAGCAGCTTAGGCACCGGGAACGAGCAGTTCTTC
many	TRBV28	TRBD1	TRBJ2-5	CASSSQAGGETQYF	TGTGCCAGCAGTTCCCAAGCAGGGGGAGAGACCCAGTACTTC
NA	TRBV20-1	NA	TRBJ2-2	CSARVSGVRAGELFF	TGCAGTGCTAGAGTATCAGGGGTGAGGGCCGGGGAGCTGTTTTTT
medium-sized	TRBV3-1	NA	TRBJ1-2	CASSQAGSIYGYTF	TGTGCCAGCAGCCAAGCGGGGTCTATCTATGGCTACACCTTC
many	TRBV2	NA	TRBJ1-5	CASSYYQRTQHF	TGTGCCAGCAGTTATTATCAGCGGACGCAGCATTTT
many	TRBV3-1	TRBD1	TRBJ1-3	CASSPFGTVSGNTIYF	TGTGCCAGCAGCCCGTTCGGGACAGTCTCTGGAAACACCATATATTTT
NA	TRBV5-1	NA	TRBJ2-3	CASSLGGARTDTQYF	TGCGCCAGCAGCTTAGGAGGGGCCCGCACAGATACGCAGTATTTT
many	TRBV12-3/TRBV12-4	NA	TRBJ2-5	CASSFGRLDPTETQYF	TGTGCCAGCAGTTTTGGCCGACTAGATCCCACAGAGACCCAGTACTTC
many	TRBV30	NA	TRBJ2-2	CAWTPLTAPRAGELFF	TGTGCCTGGACACCGCTGACAGCCCCGCGGGCCGGGGAGCTGTTTTTT
NA	TRBV5-1	NA	TRBJ1-2	CASSLAEIYGYTF	TGCGCCAGCAGCTTGGCGGAGATCTATGGCTACACCTTC
NA	TRBV5-4	NA	TRBJ2-7	CASSRDGVNEQYF	TGTGCCAGCAGCCGGGACGGGGTGAACGAGCAGTACTTC
many	TRBV2	TRBD1	TRBJ2-3	CASSWDSRGDTQYF	TGTGCCAGCAGTTGGGACAGCAGGGGGGATACGCAGTATTTT
many	TRBV6-1	NA	TRBJ1-5	CASSESRTARGNQPQHF	TGTGCCAGCAGTGAAAGTAGAACAGCCAGAGGCAATCAGCCCCAGCATTTT
many	TRBV10-1	NA	TRBJ1-1	CASSEGNEAFF	TGCGCCAGCAGTGAAGGTAATGAAGCTTTCTTT
many	TRBV3-1	NA	TRBJ2-7	CASSQEVLYEQYF	TGTGCCAGCAGCCAAGAGGTGCTTTACGAGCAGTACTTC
NA	TRBV20-1	NA	TRBJ1-2	CSARDPRRQGWEGYTF	TGCAGTGCTAGAGACCCTCGGAGGCAGGGGTGGGAAGGCTACACCTTC
NA	TRBV20-1	TRBD1	TRBJ1-2	CSARVQGGGGYTF	TGCAGTGCTAGAGTTCAGGGGGGCGGTGGCTACACCTTC
few	TRBV4-1	NA	TRBJ2-5	CASSLTLGETQYF	TGCGCCAGCAGCCTTACGCTGGGGGAGACCCAGTACTTC
NA	TRBV6-6	TRBD1	TRBJ1-5	CATGTGGVQPQHF	TGTGCCACCGGGACAGGGGGCGTTCAGCCCCAGCATTTT
few	TRBV29-1	TRBD2	TRBJ2-3	CSARLAGRTDTQYF	TGCAGCGCGAGACTAGCGGGGAGGACAGATACGCAGTATTTT
NA	TRBV5-6	NA	TRBJ1-4	CASSFGLNEKLFF	TGTGCCAGCAGCTTCGGGCTTAATGAAAAACTGTTTTTT
few	TRBV2	NA	TRBJ2-3	CASSEFDTQYF	TGTGCCAGCAGTGAATTCGATACGCAGTATTTT
many	TRBV4-3	TRBD2	TRBJ2-1	CASSQDRGTINKDEQFF	TGCGCCAGCAGCCAAGATCGTGGGACTATAAATAAGGATGAGCAGTTCTTC
few	TRBV29-1	TRBD2	TRBJ2-7	CSVYGRDTQNPRYEQYF	TGCAGCGTATATGGGAGGGATACACAGAACCCCCGATACGAGCAGTACTTC
few	TRBV3-1	NA	TRBJ1-1	CASSQEGGRIGLANEAFF	TGTGCCAGCAGCCAAGAAGGGGGGAGGATCGGGCTTGCGAATGAAGCTTTCTTT
few	TRBV24-1	TRBD2	TRBJ2-7	CATSDSGGAYEQYF	TGTGCCACCAGTGATAGCGGGGGAGCCTACGAGCAGTACTTC
NA	TRBV6-2/TRBV6-3	NA	TRBJ1-1	CASSTGTGAFF	TGTGCCAGCAGTACCGGGACGGGAGCTTTCTTT
medium-sized	TRBV7-2	TRBD2	TRBJ2-7	CASSARGAGNYEQYF	TGTGCCAGCAGCGCGAGAGGAGCGGGGAACTACGAGCAGTACTTC
few	TRBV16	TRBD1	TRBJ1-2	CASSQWAGGNYGYTF	TGTGCCAGCAGCCAATGGGCAGGGGGCAACTATGGCTACACCTTC
NA	TRBV14	TRBD1	TRBJ2-1	CASSLGQGFHEQFF	TGTGCCAGCAGCCTGGGACAGGGATTCCATGAGCAGTTCTTC
NA	TRBV6-5	NA	TRBJ2-7	CASSYGGNGYEQYF	TGTGCCAGCAGTTACGGAGGGAACGGCTACGAGCAGTACTTC
few	TRBV20-1	NA	TRBJ1-5	CSVGRGRNQPQHF	TGCAGTGTAGGAAGGGGACGCAATCAGCCCCAGCATTTT
few	TRBV13	TRBD1	TRBJ1-4	CASSYSRDRGREKLFF	TGTGCCAGCAGCTACAGCCGGGACAGGGGGCGTGAAAAACTGTTTTTT
few	TRBV29-1	TRBD1	TRBJ1-1	CSVQDRVDTEAFF	TGCAGCGTGCAGGACAGGGTGGACACTGAAGCTTTCTTT
medium-sized	TRBV20-1	NA	TRBJ2-7	CSAREGNSYEQYF	TGCAGTGCGCGAGAAGGGAACTCCTACGAGCAGTACTTC
NA	TRBV7-2	TRBD1	TRBJ2-3	CASSIRHRGADTQYF	TGTGCCAGCAGCATCCGTCACAGGGGGGCAGATACGCAGTATTTT
NA	TRBV3-1	NA	TRBJ2-7	CASSDSSGTYEQYF	TGTGCCAGCAGCGATAGCTCCGGCACCTACGAGCAGTACTTC
NA	TRBV19	NA	TRBJ1-6	CASHIPGSPLHF	TGTGCCAGCCATATCCCCGGTTCACCCCTCCACTTT
medium-sized	TRBV7-2	TRBD1	TRBJ2-7	CASSFLTGGYEQYF	TGTGCCAGCAGCTTCCTGACAGGGGGCTACGAGCAGTACTTC